This is a list of T cell receptor beta chains from one sample in a study of blood T cell repertoires in COVID-19. Generated by immunoSEQ multiplex PCR, the TCRdb table keeps only in-frame clones and is missing some. The table lists about 150,000 clones, approximately 86% of them singletons. The sequenced sample consisted of peripheral blood. These receptors originate from a man aged 55 to 70 with COVID-19, enrolled during active disease. CDR3s include the opening cysteine and the closing phenylalanine or tryptophan. The order of the fields is V gene, J gene, clone size, D gene, CDR3 protein, CDR3 DNA. D genes are given only for firm matches. Not all rows give a size; the values are once, few, many and, for expanded clones, a class.

TRBV10-3	TRBJ2-7	once	TRBD1	CATNTGGPYEQYF	TGTGCCACGAACACAGGGGGACCCTACGAGCAGTACTTC
TRBV10-3	TRBJ1-2	few	TRBD1	CAISESITGVGYTF	TGTGCCATCAGTGAGTCGATAACAGGGGTTGGCTACACCTTC
TRBV7-9	TRBJ1-6	-	TRBD1	CASSKSRGRDSNSPLHF	TGTGCCAGCAGCAAATCTCGGGGGCGGGACAGCAATTCACCCCTCCACTTT
TRBV5-6	TRBJ1-2	-	-	CASSLAQRDYGYTF	TGTGCCAGCAGCTTGGCTCAGCGAGACTATGGCTACACCTTC
TRBV7-8	TRBJ1-1	once	TRBD1	CASSFLGQGGTEAFF	TGTGCCAGCAGCTTTTTGGGACAGGGAGGGACTGAAGCTTTCTTT
TRBV5-4	TRBJ1-2	-	-	CASSFGDTNYGYTF	TGTGCCAGCAGCTTTGGGGACACAAACTATGGCTACACCTTC
TRBV6-1	TRBJ2-6	-	-	CASSAVGGASGANVLTF	TGTGCCAGCAGTGCAGTCGGCGGGGCTTCTGGGGCCAACGTCCTGACTTTC
TRBV20-1	TRBJ1-2	few	TRBD1	CVGTGDGYTF	TGTGTGGGGACAGGGGATGGCTACACCTTC
TRBV23-1	TRBJ2-3	-	TRBD1	CASMDRGPDTQYF	TGCGCCAGCATGGACAGGGGTCCAGATACGCAGTATTTT
TRBV18	TRBJ1-1	once	TRBD1	CASSPLSLTGNYSTFF	TGTGCCAGCTCACCCCTATCGTTGACAGGGAATTATTCTACTTTCTTT